The source of this T cell receptor beta chain is a study of OX40 agonist ivuxolimab in advanced cancers. Turning to the study itself: Partial responses were achieved by three patients, of whom one had hepatocellular carcinoma and two had cutaneous melanoma.

TCRdb keeps only in-frame clones here, not all; method: immunoSEQ multiplex PCR. This sample has 95,000 to 110,000 clones, with 80% to 95% found just once. With regard to this clone: Its antigen is currently unknown.

Regarding the study as a whole: Relative to CD4+, CD8+ T cells held more expanded clones on average.

V lost 2 bases to trimming and J lost 7 bases; unmatched junction nucleotides: 13. There are 16 residues in the CDR3. From germline, CDR1 is SGHVS and CDR2 FQNEAQ. This sequence was found in an adult with an advanced solid tumor such as melanoma, head and neck, liver or kidney cancer. Sample: CD4+ or CD8+ T cells sorted from blood, taken in a trial of the OX40 agonist ivuxolimab. The chain uses TRBV7-8 and TRBJ1-2; 7 bases are shared with TRBD1. CDR3 sequence (DNA): TGTGCCAGCAGCTTAAATGCGGTGACAGGGTCAAGTGGCTACACCTTC. Encoded protein: CASSLNAVTGSSGYTF.